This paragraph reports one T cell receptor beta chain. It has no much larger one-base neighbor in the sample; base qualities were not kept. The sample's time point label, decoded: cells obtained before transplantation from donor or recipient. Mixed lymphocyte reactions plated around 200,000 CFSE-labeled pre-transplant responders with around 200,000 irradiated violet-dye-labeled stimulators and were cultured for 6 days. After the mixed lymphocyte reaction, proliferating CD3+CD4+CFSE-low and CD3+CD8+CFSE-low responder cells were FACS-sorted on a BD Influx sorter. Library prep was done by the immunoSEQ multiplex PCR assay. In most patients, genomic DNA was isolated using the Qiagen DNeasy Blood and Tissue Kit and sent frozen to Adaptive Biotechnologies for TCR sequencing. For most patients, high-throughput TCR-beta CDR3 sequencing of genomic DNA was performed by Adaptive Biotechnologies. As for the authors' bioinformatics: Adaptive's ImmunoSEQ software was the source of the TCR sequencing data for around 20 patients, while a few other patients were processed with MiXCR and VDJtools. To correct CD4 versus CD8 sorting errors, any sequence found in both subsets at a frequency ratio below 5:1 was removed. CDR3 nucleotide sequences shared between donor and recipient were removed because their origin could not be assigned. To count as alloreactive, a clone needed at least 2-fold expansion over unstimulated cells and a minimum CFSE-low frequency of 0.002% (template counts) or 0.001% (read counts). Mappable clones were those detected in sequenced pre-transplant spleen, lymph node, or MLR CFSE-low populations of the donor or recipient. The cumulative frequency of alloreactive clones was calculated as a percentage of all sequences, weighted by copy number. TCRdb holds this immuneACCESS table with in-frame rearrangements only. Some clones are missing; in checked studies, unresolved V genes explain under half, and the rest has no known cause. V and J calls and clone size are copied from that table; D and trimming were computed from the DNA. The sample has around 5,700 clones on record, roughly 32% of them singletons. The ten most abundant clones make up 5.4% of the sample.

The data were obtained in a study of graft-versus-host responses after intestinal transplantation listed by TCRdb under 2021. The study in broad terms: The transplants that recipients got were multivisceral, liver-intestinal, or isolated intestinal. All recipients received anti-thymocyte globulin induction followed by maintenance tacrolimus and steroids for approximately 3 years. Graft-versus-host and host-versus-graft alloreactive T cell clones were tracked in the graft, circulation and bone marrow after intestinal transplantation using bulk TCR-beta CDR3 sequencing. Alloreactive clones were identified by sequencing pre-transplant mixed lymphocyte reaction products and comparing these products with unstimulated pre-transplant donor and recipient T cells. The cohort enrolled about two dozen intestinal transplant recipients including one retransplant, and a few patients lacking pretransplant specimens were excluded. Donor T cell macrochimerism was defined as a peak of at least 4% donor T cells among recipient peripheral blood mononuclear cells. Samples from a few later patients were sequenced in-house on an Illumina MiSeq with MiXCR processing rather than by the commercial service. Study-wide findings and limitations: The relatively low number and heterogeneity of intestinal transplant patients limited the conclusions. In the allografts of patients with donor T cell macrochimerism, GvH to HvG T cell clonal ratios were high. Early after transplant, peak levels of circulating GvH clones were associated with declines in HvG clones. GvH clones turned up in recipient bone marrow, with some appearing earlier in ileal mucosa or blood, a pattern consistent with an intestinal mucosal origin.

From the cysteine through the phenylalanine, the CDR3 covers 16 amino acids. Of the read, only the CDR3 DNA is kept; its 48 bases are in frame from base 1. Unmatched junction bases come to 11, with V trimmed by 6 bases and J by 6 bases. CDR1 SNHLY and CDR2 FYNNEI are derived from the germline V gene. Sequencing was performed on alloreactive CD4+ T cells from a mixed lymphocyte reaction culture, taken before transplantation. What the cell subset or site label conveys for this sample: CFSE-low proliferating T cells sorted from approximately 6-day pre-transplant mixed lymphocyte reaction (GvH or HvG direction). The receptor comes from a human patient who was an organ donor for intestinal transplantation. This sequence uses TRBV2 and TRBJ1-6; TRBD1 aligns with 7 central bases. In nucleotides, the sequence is TGTGCCAGCAGGATGACAGGGTCCGGAGGTAATTCACCCCTCCACTTT. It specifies CASRMTGSGGNSPLHF.